The 13 T cell receptor beta chains reported below all come from one sample, sequenced in a study of T cells in Graves' hyperthyroidism and ophthalmopathy. The investigators amplified TCR beta CDR3 regions from RNA transcripts. HTBI primers drove first-round RT-PCR of the TCR CDR3. TCRdb itself ran the multiplex PCR reads through MiXCR, one entry per CDR3 protein. This repertoire shows around 600,000 distinct CDR3 sequences, roughly 45% found once; its top ten account for under 8.5%. Sequencing input: peripheral blood or thyroid tissue (not recorded which). Every receptor here comes from an adult man with Graves' disease, either hyperthyroidism or ophthalmopathy (not recorded which).

The chain combines TRBV29-1 with TRBJ1-4; possibly TRBD1 for D (6 bases). The CDR3 extends over 13 amino acids. The V gene lost 7 bases and the J gene lost 4 bases, with 13 bases spanning the gap. Germline CDR1 is SQVTM and CDR2 is ANQGSEA. The CDR3 spells CSAVQGLNEKLFF. CDR3 sequence (DNA): TGCAGCGCGGTACAGGGACTTAATGAAAAACTGTTTTTT.

This sequence joins TRBV7-9 and TRBJ2-7; D possibly corresponds to TRBD2 (7 bases). Per germline, CDR1 SEHNR and CDR2 FQNEAQ (reference sequence). Deletions cut 3 bases from V and 2 bases from J, with 23 bases between. The CDR3 has 18 amino acids. The CDR3 bases are TGTGCCAGCAGCTTGGCCGTCAATCCGGGGGGCAAAACCTACGAGCAGTACTTC. It translates to CASSLAVNPGGKTYEQYF.

The rearrangement uses TRBV4-1 and TRBJ2-2; TRBD1 matches at 10 bases. The V and J ends lost 4 bases and 0 bases, in that order; junction bases with no gene match: 5. CDR1 is MGHRA, CDR2 YSYEKL, per germline. The CDR3 runs to 17 residues. The CDR3 region has the DNA TGCGCCAGCAGCCGGGGACAGGGGAGTGCGAACACCGGGGAGCTGTTTTTT. Protein sequence: CASSRGQGSANTGELFF.

This clonotype was observed a few times. The chain links TRBV6-4 to TRBJ1-1, with a possible D match to TRBD1 (5 bases). Germline V gives CDR1 MRHNA, CDR2 SNTAGT. V was pared by 6 bases and J by 2 bases, with 19 bases between. The CDR3 sequence is 16 residues long. CDR3 in amino acids: CASRGPLGTVNTEAFF. CDR3 DNA: TGTGCCAGCAGGGGCCCACTAGGGACGGTCAACACTGAAGCTTTCTTT.

This clonotype was counted only a few times. The chain has TRBV12-5 and TRBJ1-1, with D hard to call. Germline lookup yields CDR1 LGHNT and CDR2 FRNRAP. CDR3 length: 12 amino acids. V was trimmed by 0 bases and J by 4 bases, leaving 3 bases between them. The CDR3 coding sequence is TGTGCTAGTGGTTTGGTACGCACTGAAGCTTTCTTT. It specifies CASGLVRTEAFF.

The rearrangement links TRBV2 to TRBJ1-5, with TRBD1 matching over 10 bases. V lost 7 bases to trimming and J lost 5 bases; unmatched junction nucleotides: 5. CDR1 is SNHLY, CDR2 FYNNEI, per germline. The CDR3 length is 14 residues. Written as DNA, the CDR3 is TGTGCCAGCACCGGGACAGGGGTGGATCAGCCCCAGCATTTT. Translated: CASTGTGVDQPQHF.

CDR3 DNA sequence: TGTGCCAGCAGTGCTACAGGACAGGTCTACACTGAAGCTTTCTTT. This sequence encodes CASSATGQVYTEAFF. The rearrangement links TRBV2 to TRBJ1-1, with 7 bases identical to TRBD1. Germline V gives CDR1 SNHLY, CDR2 FYNNEI. The CDR3 totals 15 residues. V lost 4 bases and J lost 3; bases outside the gene matches: 8.

This clonotype has more than one count but fewer than ten. This chain uses TRBV7-2 with TRBJ1-5, with 11 bases matching TRBD1. Unmatched junction bases numbered 12, after V lost 5 bases and J lost 6 bases. This CDR3 has 17 amino acids. In germline, CDR1 is SGHTA, CDR2 FQGNSA. CDR3 nucleotides: TGTGCCAGCAGCCAAGATCTGAGGGACAGGGGGACTCAGCCCCAGCATTTT. Its protein product is CASSQDLRDRGTQPQHF. Full variable domain (rest looked up from reference TRBV7-2 and TRBJ1-5): GAGVSQSPSNKVTEKGKDVELRCDPISGHTALYWYRQSLGQGLEFLIYFQGNSAPDKSGLPSDRFSAERTGGSVSTLTIQRTQQEDSAVYLCASSQDLRDRGTQPQHFGDGTRLSIL.

The chain is built from TRBV2 and TRBJ2-2; 8 bases fit TRBD2. CDR3 length: 14 residues. Germline trimming cut 3 bases from V and 4 bases from J; bases unmatched to any gene: 1. The germline gives CDR1 SNHLY, CDR2 FYNNEI. CDR3 sequence reads: CASSEGTSTGELFF. CDR3 bases: TGTGCCAGCAGTGAGGGGACTAGCACCGGGGAGCTGTTTTTT.

V and J are TRBV12-3 or TRBV12-4 and TRBJ2-5; D unclear. V was cut by 6 bases and J by 0 bases, with 8 bases left in between. This CDR3 contains 13 residues. The DNA for the CDR3 is TGTGCCAGCAGCCATGACCACCAAGAGACCCAGTACTTC. Translating it yields CASSHDHQETQYF.

The chain joins TRBV29-1 to TRBJ2-2, with 10 nucleotides matching TRBD1. The CDR3 length is 16 residues. The germline gives CDR1 SQVTM, CDR2 ANQGSEA. J gave up 4 bases and V 2 bases, and 7 bases lay outside the gene matches. The chain's CDR3 is CSVELDRGRSTGELFF. CDR3 bases: TGCAGCGTTGAATTAGACAGGGGGCGAAGCACCGGGGAGCTGTTTTTT.

This clonotype was detected many times. The J gene is TRBJ1-2, the V gene TRBV7-9; 9 nucleotides match TRBD1. CDR1 and CDR2 (germline): SEHNR, FQNEAQ (reference sequence). The V segment lost 4 bases and the J segment 4 bases; nucleotides outside the gene matches: 1. This CDR3 spans 13 amino acids. CDR3 nucleotides: TGTGCCAGCAGCTCGGGACAGGGCTATGGCTACACCTTC. This encodes CASSSGQGYGYTF.

This clonotype showed up many times. V gene TRBV7-2 combines with J gene TRBJ2-7; D remains unclear. Trimming took off 0 bases at V and 7 bases at J, with 7 bases between the two ends. The germline V gene has CDR1 SGHTA and CDR2 FQGNSA. The CDR3 spans 12 residues. DNA for the CDR3: TGTGCCAGCAGCTTAGCGGTCGGGGAGCAGTACTTC. This gives the protein CASSLAVGEQYF. The whole variable domain, filled in from reference TRBV7-2 and TRBJ2-7, reads GAGVSQSPSNKVTEKGKDVELRCDPISGHTALYWYRQSLGQGLEFLIYFQGNSAPDKSGLPSDRFSAERTGGSVSTLTIQRTQQEDSAVYLCASSLAVGEQYFGPGTRLTVT.